The 14 T cell receptor beta chains presented below share a single source sample, sequenced in a study of cytomegalovirus exposure and HLA in healthy donors. The PCR used 60 Vbeta and 13 Jbeta primers. Profiled with immunoSEQ multiplex PCR; TCRdb holds only in-frame clones, not every one. In the table there are 95,000 to 130,000 clones, roughly 69% of which are singletons. Material: PBMCs. These receptors were taken from a woman between 40 and 55 years old in good health and CMV-seropositive.

The CDR3 region has the DNA TGTGCCAGCAGCCGTATCCTAGGACTAGCCAAAAACATTCAGTACTTC. Translation gives CASSRILGLAKNIQYF. The gene calls are TRBV7-9 and TRBJ2-4, with D maybe TRBD2 (5 bases). The CDR3 loop spans 16 amino acids. Germline-derived CDR1 and CDR2 are SEHNR and FQNEAQ (reference sequence). The ends were cut back, 5 bases at V and 0 bases at J, with 14 bases in the middle.

Concerning this clone: The sample has other DNA sequences that encode this CDR3 too. The V and J genes are TRBV5-1 and TRBJ1-3; tentative D call: TRBD1 (5 bases). Germline V CDR1 and CDR2: SGHRS, YFSETQ. The CDR3 loop spans 14 amino acids. V shed 2 bases and J shed 4 bases, with 10 bases lying between them. CDR3 in amino acids: CASSLGDIGNTIYF. For the CDR3, the DNA is TGCGCCAGCAGCTTAGGGGATATCGGAAACACCATATATTTT. Looking up the rest from reference TRBV5-1 and TRBJ1-3 gives the full variable domain: KAGVTQTPRYLIKTRGQQVTLSCSPISGHRSVSWYQQTPGQGLQFLFEYFSETQRNKGNFPGRFSGRQFSNSRSEMNVSTLELGDSALYLCASSLGDIGNTIYFGEGSWLTVV.

This sequence joins TRBV7-2 and TRBJ2-1, with 8 positions matching TRBD2. CDR1 and CDR2 from the germline V gene are SGHTA and FQGNSA. CDR3 length: 13 residues. Trimming at V came to 9 bases and at J to 9 bases, leaving 10 bases not matched to a gene. The CDR3 DNA reads as TGTGCCAGTAAAAGTAGCGGGATCGGTGAGCAGTTCTTC. It yields the protein CASKSSGIGEQFF.

CDR3 sequence: CASKTWQGQETQYF. The CDR3 region has the DNA TGTGCCAGCAAAACCTGGCAGGGCCAAGAGACCCAGTACTTC. The chain joins TRBV7-9 to TRBJ2-5; a weak D match, TRBD1 (5 bases). Trimming removed 7 bases from V and 1 base from J, with 13 bases in between. Germline V lookup: CDR1 SEHNR, CDR2 FQNEAQ (reference sequence). The CDR3 has 14 residues.

This sequence joins TRBV18 and TRBJ1-2; tentative D call: TRBD1 (6 bases). The CDR3 spans 13 residues. Trimming shortened V by 1 base and J by 8 bases, and 11 bases separated the two germline ends. CDR1 and CDR2 (germline): KGHSH, LQKENI. The CDR3 nucleotides read TGTGCCAGCTCACCACTGGACAGTGGCGGCTACACCTTC. This encodes CASSPLDSGGYTF.

The J gene is TRBJ1-1, the V gene TRBV6-1, with D maybe TRBD1 (6 bases). The CDR3 contains 14 residues. The germline gives CDR1 MNHNS, CDR2 SASEGT. Between the trimmed V and J ends, which lost 5 bases and 3 bases, there was a span of 13 bases. The CDR3 nucleotides read TGTGCCAGCAGTACAGGGAATAGGCACACTGAAGCTTTCTTT. Amino acid sequence: CASSTGNRHTEAFF.

The chain carries TRBV30 and TRBJ1-5; D is undetermined. CDR3 length: 12 residues. Germline CDR1 and CDR2: GTSNPN and SVGIG (reference sequence). V lost 2 bases, J lost 8 bases, and 10 bases lay in between. The CDR3 loop is CAWSPGEEPQHF. In DNA form, the CDR3 reads TGTGCCTGGAGTCCCGGGGAGGAGCCCCAGCATTTT.

This clone was seen a few times. The V call is TRBV7-2, the J call TRBJ2-5; TRBD1 matches 9 bases. Germline V gene data show CDR1 as SGHTA and CDR2 as FQGNSA. CDR3 length: 14 amino acids. V lost 7 bases and J lost 1; bases outside the gene matches: 4. The CDR3 region has the DNA TGTGCCAGCACCCCGGACAGGGGCCAAGAGACCCAGTACTTC. Protein: CASTPDRGQETQYF.

DNA for the CDR3: TGTGCCAGCAGTGTCTGGCGGGAGAGCACAGATACGCAGTATTTT. Residues: CASSVWRESTDTQYF. The chain joins TRBV2 to TRBJ2-3; 7 nucleotides agree with TRBD2. The CDR3 sequence is 15 residues long. V lost 4 bases, J lost 0 bases, and 4 bases stayed unmatched. Germline CDR1 is SNHLY and CDR2 is FYNNEI.

The rearrangement links TRBV5-4 to TRBJ2-7, with 8 bases matching TRBD2. V lost 0 bases to trimming and J lost 9 bases; unmatched junction nucleotides: 14. Germline CDR1 reads SGHNT; CDR2 reads YYREEE (reference sequence). CDR3 length: 16 residues. The CDR3 bases are TGTGCCAGCAGCTTGGGATCGGGACTAGAAACTACGATGCAGTACTTC. Protein product: CASSLGSGLETTMQYF.

The genes are TRBV29-1 and TRBJ1-2; D gene ambiguous. There are 16 residues in the CDR3. The germline V gene encodes CDR1 SQVTM and CDR2 ANQGSEA. V was clipped by 3 bases and J by 5 bases, with 22 bases between them. The CDR3 DNA sequence: TGCAGCGTTGAGACTGGAGGAAGGGTAGTTGGTTATGGCTACACCTTC. It translates to CSVETGGRVVGYGYTF.

The count of this clone is one. The V call is TRBV6-5, the J call TRBJ2-2, with 8 bases aligning to TRBD1. This CDR3 spans 15 amino acids. With 7 bases clipped from V and 2 bases from J, the junction kept 6 bases outside the gene matches. The germline CDR1 and CDR2 sequences are MNHEY and SVGAGI. Here the CDR3 reads CASTTDRGNTGELFF. The CDR3 bases are TGTGCCAGCACCACCGACAGGGGAAACACCGGGGAGCTGTTTTTT.

The chain combines TRBV7-2 with TRBJ2-7, with 14 bases that match TRBD2. The CDR3 runs to 18 residues. The J segment lost 7 bases and the V segment lost 5 bases, leaving 16 bases of the junction unmatched. Germline V gene data show CDR1 as SGHTA and CDR2 as FQGNSA. CDR3 in amino acids: CASSLQGTPGLAGAEQYF. The CDR3 DNA is TGTGCCAGCAGCCTCCAGGGGACACCGGGACTAGCGGGAGCTGAGCAGTACTTC.

The J gene is TRBJ1-5, the V gene TRBV7-3, with D possibly being TRBD1 (6 bases). This CDR3 has 16 amino acids. Trimming took off 5 bases at V and 1 base at J, with 15 bases between the two ends. Germline CDR1 is SGHTA and CDR2 is FQGTGA. The CDR3 loop reads CASSPRTAISNQPQHF. The CDR3 DNA reads TGTGCCAGCAGCCCGCGGACAGCTATAAGCAATCAGCCCCAGCATTTT.